This record concerns one T cell receptor beta chain sequence. CDR1 and CDR2 from the germline V gene are SGHNT and YYREEE (reference sequence). The J segment lost 8 bases and the V segment lost 6 bases, leaving 10 bases of the junction unmatched. The CDR3 runs to 14 residues. The data are from a study of blood T cell repertoires in COVID-19. Repertoires were generated with immunoSEQ multiplex PCR, while TCRdb's copy carries only in-frame clones and drops some. The table records about 170,000 clones, roughly 84% of them present only once. Sequencing input: peripheral blood. The V and J genes are TRBV5-4 and TRBJ2-1; 8 bases fit TRBD2. This sequence was found in a man in his 60s who had recovered from COVID-19. This chain's CDR3 is CASKLRGGLDEQFF. In nucleotides, the CDR3 is TGTGCCAGCAAGTTGAGGGGGGGACTAGATGAGCAGTTCTTC.